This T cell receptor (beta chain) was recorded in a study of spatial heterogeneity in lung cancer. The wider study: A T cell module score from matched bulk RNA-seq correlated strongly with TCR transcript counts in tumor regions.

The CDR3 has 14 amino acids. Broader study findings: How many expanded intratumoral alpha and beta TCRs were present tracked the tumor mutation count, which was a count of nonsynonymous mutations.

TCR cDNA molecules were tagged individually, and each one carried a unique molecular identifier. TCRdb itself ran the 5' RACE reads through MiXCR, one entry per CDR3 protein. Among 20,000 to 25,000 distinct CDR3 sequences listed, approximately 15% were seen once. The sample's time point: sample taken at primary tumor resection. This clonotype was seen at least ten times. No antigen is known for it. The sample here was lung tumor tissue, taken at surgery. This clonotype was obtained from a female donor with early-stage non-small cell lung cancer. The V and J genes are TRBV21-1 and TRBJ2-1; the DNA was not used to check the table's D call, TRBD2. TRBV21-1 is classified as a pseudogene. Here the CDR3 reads CASSLSGIRDEQFF. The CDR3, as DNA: TGTGCCAGCAGCCTTAGCGGGATTAGAGATGAGCAGTTCTTC.